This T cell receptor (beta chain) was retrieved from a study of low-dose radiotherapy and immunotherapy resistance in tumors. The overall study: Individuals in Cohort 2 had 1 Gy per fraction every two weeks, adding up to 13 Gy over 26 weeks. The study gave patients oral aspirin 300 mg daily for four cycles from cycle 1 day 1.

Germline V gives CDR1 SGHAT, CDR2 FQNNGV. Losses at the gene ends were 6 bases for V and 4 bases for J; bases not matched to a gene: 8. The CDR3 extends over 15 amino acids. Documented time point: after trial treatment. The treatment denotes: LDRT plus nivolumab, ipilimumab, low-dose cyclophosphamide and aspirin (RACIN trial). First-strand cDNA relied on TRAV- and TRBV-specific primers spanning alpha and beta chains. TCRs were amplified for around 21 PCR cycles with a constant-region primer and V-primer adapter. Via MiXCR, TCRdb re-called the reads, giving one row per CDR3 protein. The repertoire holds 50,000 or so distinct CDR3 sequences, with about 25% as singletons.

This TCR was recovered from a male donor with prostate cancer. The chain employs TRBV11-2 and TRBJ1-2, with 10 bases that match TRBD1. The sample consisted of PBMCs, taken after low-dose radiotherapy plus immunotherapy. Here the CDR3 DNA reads TGTGCCAGCAGGCAAATCCGGACAGGGGGCTATGGCTACACCTTC. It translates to CASRQIRTGGYGYTF.